These T cell receptor beta chains were read from a single sample in a study of blood T cells in healthy people across ages. From the 5' RACE reads, TCRdb called clonotypes with MiXCR, one entry per CDR3 protein. The sample yields 650,000 to 1,000,000 distinct CDR3 sequences, about 37% seen once. Sequencing was done on a sample of blood. Every receptor here comes from a man aged 18 to 29 in good health. The CDR3 runs from the conserved cysteine through the conserved F or W. D genes are given only for firm matches. Expanded clones get a size class; other rows say once, few or many, or leave the size out.

j_gene: TRBJ2-1
d_gene: -
abundance: -
v_gene: TRBV9
CDR3nt: TGTGCCAGCAGCGAATCCGGGATCATCAATGAGCAGTTCTTC
CDR3aa: CASSESGIINEQFF

j_gene: TRBJ2-7
d_gene: -
abundance: many
v_gene: TRBV7-2
CDR3nt: TGTGCCAGCAGCTTAGGACCGTCCTACGAGCAGTACTTC
CDR3aa: CASSLGPSYEQYF

j_gene: TRBJ2-5
d_gene: TRBD1
abundance: -
v_gene: TRBV6-4
CDR3nt: TGTGCCAGCAGTGACAAAGGACAGGGGTACAATGAGCAGTACTTC
CDR3aa: CASSDKGQGYNEQYF

j_gene: TRBJ2-5
d_gene: -
abundance: few
v_gene: TRBV3-1
CDR3nt: TGTGCCAGCAGCCAAGTACCGACGGCCCAAGAGACCCAGTACTTC
CDR3aa: CASSQVPTAQETQYF

j_gene: TRBJ2-3
d_gene: -
abundance: -
v_gene: TRBV6-6
CDR3nt: TGTGCCAGCAGTTATGAGGGGGTGATCACAGATACGCAGTATTTT
CDR3aa: CASSYEGVITDTQYF

j_gene: TRBJ2-3
d_gene: -
abundance: many
v_gene: TRBV12-3/TRBV12-4
CDR3nt: TGTGCCAGCTACCGGGGTAGACAGCTTAGCACAGATACGCAGTATTTT
CDR3aa: CASYRGRQLSTDTQYF

j_gene: TRBJ2-3
d_gene: -
abundance: -
v_gene: TRBV20-1
CDR3nt: TGCAGTGCGACGACTAGTCGAAGGGCAGATACGCAGTATTTT
CDR3aa: CSATTSRRADTQYF

j_gene: TRBJ2-3
d_gene: TRBD2
abundance: -
v_gene: TRBV7-3
CDR3nt: TGTGCCAGCGGGACTAGCGGGGGGGTAACAGATACGCAGTATTTT
CDR3aa: CASGTSGGVTDTQYF

j_gene: TRBJ1-6
d_gene: -
abundance: few
v_gene: TRBV7-9
CDR3nt: TGTGCCAGCAGCGTGCAGGGGTTCGGGTCACCCCTCCACTTT
CDR3aa: CASSVQGFGSPLHF

j_gene: TRBJ1-4
d_gene: -
abundance: -
v_gene: TRBV6-1
CDR3nt: TGTGCCAGCAGTGAAGCCCCGGGGCCAACTAATGAAAAACTGTTTTTT
CDR3aa: CASSEAPGPTNEKLFF

j_gene: TRBJ2-3
d_gene: -
abundance: many
v_gene: TRBV6-2/TRBV6-3
CDR3nt: TGTGCCAGCAGTCCCCGATTGGCAGATACGCAGTATTTT
CDR3aa: CASSPRLADTQYF

j_gene: TRBJ1-2
d_gene: -
abundance: once
v_gene: TRBV12-3/TRBV12-4
CDR3nt: TGTGCCAGCAGGCCAGGACTCGGTATCTACACCTTC
CDR3aa: CASRPGLGIYTF

j_gene: TRBJ2-5
d_gene: -
abundance: -
v_gene: TRBV6-5
CDR3nt: TGTGCCAGCAGTTACCGGGGAGGCGTTATGACTTTGTACCAAGAGACCCAGTACTTC
CDR3aa: CASSYRGGVMTLYQETQYF

j_gene: TRBJ2-7
d_gene: -
abundance: -
v_gene: TRBV4-2
CDR3nt: TGTGCCAGCAGCCAAGATTCTCGAGGGAGCTCCTACGAGCAGTACTTC
CDR3aa: CASSQDSRGSSYEQYF

j_gene: TRBJ2-5
d_gene: TRBD1
abundance: -
v_gene: TRBV7-2
CDR3nt: TGTGCCAGCAGCTTAGGGTGGACAGGGGAAGAGACCCAGTACTTC
CDR3aa: CASSLGWTGEETQYF

j_gene: TRBJ2-7
d_gene: TRBD2
abundance: few
v_gene: TRBV20-1
CDR3nt: TGCAGTGCTAGACAGCGGGGTGACCCCTACGAGCAGTACTTC
CDR3aa: CSARQRGDPYEQYF

j_gene: TRBJ2-7
d_gene: -
abundance: few
v_gene: TRBV29-1
CDR3nt: TGCAGCGTTGAGGGCGGCAACTCCTACAATGAGCAGTACTTC
CDR3aa: CSVEGGNSYNEQYF

j_gene: TRBJ1-1
d_gene: -
abundance: few
v_gene: TRBV20-1
CDR3nt: TGCAGTGCCCCGGACAGCCTAGTTGGAGCGAACACTGAAGCTTTCTTT
CDR3aa: CSAPDSLVGANTEAFF

j_gene: TRBJ2-5
d_gene: -
abundance: -
v_gene: TRBV10-3
CDR3nt: TGTGCCATCAGTGAGTCGGTCCGTGATGAGCAGTACTTC
CDR3aa: CAISESVRDEQYF

j_gene: TRBJ1-4
d_gene: -
abundance: -
v_gene: TRBV20-1
CDR3nt: TGCAGTGCTAGCCCCTTCATGGGGAACAATGAAAAACTGTTTTTT
CDR3aa: CSASPFMGNNEKLFF

j_gene: TRBJ2-1
d_gene: TRBD2
abundance: -
v_gene: TRBV20-1
CDR3nt: TGCAGTGCTCGGACGACTAGCGGGGGTTTCAATGGGCAGTTCTTC
CDR3aa: CSARTTSGGFNGQFF

j_gene: TRBJ2-5
d_gene: TRBD2
abundance: few
v_gene: TRBV12-3/TRBV12-4
CDR3nt: TGTGCCAGCGCCTCTAGCGGGGGCAAAGAGACCCAGTACTTC
CDR3aa: CASASSGGKETQYF

j_gene: TRBJ1-5
d_gene: -
abundance: -
v_gene: TRBV15
CDR3nt: TGTGCCACCAGCAGAGATTCACGGGAGCCCCAGCATTTT
CDR3aa: CATSRDSREPQHF

j_gene: TRBJ1-1
d_gene: TRBD1
abundance: -
v_gene: TRBV12-3/TRBV12-4
CDR3nt: TGTGCCAGCAGTGTTGAGACAGGGAACGAAGCTTTCTTT
CDR3aa: CASSVETGNEAFF

j_gene: TRBJ2-5
d_gene: -
abundance: once
v_gene: TRBV3-1
CDR3nt: TGTGCCAGCAGCCAAGATACTAGGCCAGAGACCCAGTACTTC
CDR3aa: CASSQDTRPETQYF

j_gene: TRBJ2-7
d_gene: TRBD2
abundance: -
v_gene: TRBV20-1
CDR3nt: TGCAGTGCTAGGCAGGCTAGCGGGGGGTACAATGAGCAGTACTTC
CDR3aa: CSARQASGGYNEQYF

j_gene: TRBJ2-7
d_gene: TRBD2
abundance: -
v_gene: TRBV7-2
CDR3nt: TGTGCCAGCAGCTTATCGGCGGGGGACTCCTACGAGCAGTACTTC
CDR3aa: CASSLSAGDSYEQYF

j_gene: TRBJ2-1
d_gene: TRBD1
abundance: few
v_gene: TRBV7-9
CDR3nt: TGTGCCAGCAGCTCCGGGACAGGGGGTTCCAATGAGCAGTTCTTC
CDR3aa: CASSSGTGGSNEQFF

j_gene: TRBJ1-1
d_gene: -
abundance: -
v_gene: TRBV20-1
CDR3nt: TGCAGTGCGCTAACTTCGACGCAGAGGAACACTGAAGCTTTCTTT
CDR3aa: CSALTSTQRNTEAFF

j_gene: TRBJ1-1
d_gene: -
abundance: few
v_gene: TRBV2
CDR3nt: TGTGCCAGCGGGGCGAACACTGAAGCTTTCTTT
CDR3aa: CASGANTEAFF

j_gene: TRBJ1-2
d_gene: -
abundance: many
v_gene: TRBV4-2
CDR3nt: TGTGCCAGCAGCCAAGGGGCCCGTTCCGCGGGCTTTGGCTACACCTTC
CDR3aa: CASSQGARSAGFGYTF

j_gene: TRBJ1-1
d_gene: TRBD1
abundance: few
v_gene: TRBV19
CDR3nt: TGTGCCAGTAGTGCACAGGGGGCGCTCACTGAAGCTTTCTTT
CDR3aa: CASSAQGALTEAFF

j_gene: TRBJ1-1
d_gene: -
abundance: -
v_gene: TRBV12-3/TRBV12-4
CDR3nt: TGTGCCAGCAGTTTCCAGGGTACGATAACTGAAGCTTTCTTT
CDR3aa: CASSFQGTITEAFF

j_gene: TRBJ2-1
d_gene: -
abundance: few
v_gene: TRBV20-1
CDR3nt: TGCAGTGCCACGTCCAGCGGCTCCTCCTACAATGAGCAGTTCTTC
CDR3aa: CSATSSGSSYNEQFF

j_gene: TRBJ1-4
d_gene: -
abundance: -
v_gene: TRBV7-2
CDR3nt: TGTGCCAGCAGCTCCCAAGGGGGGGCTAATGAAAAACTGTTTTTT
CDR3aa: CASSSQGGANEKLFF

j_gene: TRBJ1-5
d_gene: -
abundance: few
v_gene: TRBV29-1
CDR3nt: TGCAGCGTTGAGGTGGGTGCTGAGGAGCCCCAGCATTTT
CDR3aa: CSVEVGAEEPQHF

j_gene: TRBJ2-1
d_gene: -
abundance: -
v_gene: TRBV7-3
CDR3nt: TGTGCCAGCAGCTTAACGTCGGCTGATTACAATGAGCAGTTCTTC
CDR3aa: CASSLTSADYNEQFF